The 22 T cell receptor beta chains in this list originate from one sample, sequenced in a study of blood T cell repertoires in COVID-19. Sequenced by immunoSEQ multiplex PCR; TCRdb stores in-frame clones only, minus some. The sample comprises about 290,000 clones, under 90% of which are singletons, and over 8.5% rests with the top ten. Material: peripheral blood. These receptors were taken from a young woman with COVID-19, enrolled during active disease.

The V gene is TRBV5-1, the J gene TRBJ1-1; 7 bases fit TRBD1. The V segment lost 0 bases and the J segment 8 bases; nucleotides outside the gene matches: 10. The CDR3 loop spans 15 amino acids. CDR1 SGHRS and CDR2 YFSETQ come from the germline V gene. The CDR3 DNA follows: TGCGCCAGCAGCTTGGCCGGGGGACAGAGTTACGAAGCTTTCTTT. Protein product: CASSLAGGQSYEAFF.

This chain joins TRBV3-1 (or the pseudogene TRBV3-2) and TRBJ1-2, with D possibly being TRBD1 (5 bases). CDR3 length: 15 residues. Germline CDR1 is LGHDT and CDR2 is YNNKEL (reference sequence). The V end was cut by 1 base, the J end by 2 bases, with 11 bases between. Here the CDR3 reads CASSQGEGPNYGYTF. The CDR3 DNA reads TGTGCCAGCAGCCAAGGGGAGGGGCCAAACTATGGCTACACCTTC.

The chain recombines TRBV5-8 with TRBJ1-5; TRBD1 matches 7 bases. CDR3 length equals 12 residues. Germline values: CDR1 SGHTS, CDR2 YDEGEE. Germline trimming cut 4 bases from V and 11 bases from J; bases unmatched to any gene: 6. CDR3 bases: TGTGCCAGCAGCCCGGGCAGGGGGACCCAGCATTTT. Residues: CASSPGRGTQHF.

The chain combines TRBV19 with TRBJ1-2, with 10 bases fitting TRBD1. This CDR3 contains 15 residues. Unmatched junction bases numbered 17, after V lost 6 bases and J lost 13 bases. Germline CDR1 LNHDA, CDR2 SQIVND (reference sequence). The CDR3: CASRGLFGTGVGFTF. DNA for the CDR3: TGTGCCAGTAGGGGATTATTTGGGACAGGGGTTGGTTTCACCTTC.

This chain uses TRBV18 with TRBJ1-4; perhaps TRBD1 as D (6 bases). CDR1 is KGHSH, CDR2 LQKENI, per germline. V was trimmed by 3 bases and J by 6 bases, leaving 14 bases between them. The CDR3 has 15 residues. The CDR3 sequence: CASSPPGHKHEKLFF. The CDR3 bases are TGTGCCAGCTCACCGCCGGGACACAAACATGAAAAACTGTTTTTT.

The rearrangement uses TRBV7-2 and TRBJ2-5; D might be TRBD2 (7 bases). V lost 3 bases and J 4 bases, leaving 18 bases between the germline ends. CDR1 is SGHTA, CDR2 FQGNSA, per germline. The CDR3 covers 16 residues. CDR3 DNA: TGTGCCAGCAGCTTTAATCAGGGGAGGGACGGAGAGACCCAGTACTTC. This gives the protein CASSFNQGRDGETQYF. Filled out from reference TRBV7-2 and TRBJ2-5, the complete variable domain reads GAGVSQSPSNKVTEKGKDVELRCDPISGHTALYWYRQSLGQGLEFLIYFQGNSAPDKSGLPSDRFSAERTGGSVSTLTIQRTQQEDSAVYLCASSFNQGRDGETQYFGPGTRLLVL.

V and J are TRBV6-2 or TRBV6-3 and TRBJ1-1, with a tentative D call TRBD1 (6 bases). V was clipped by 2 bases and J by 0 bases, with 10 bases between them. The CDR3 has 15 residues. Germline lookup yields CDR1 MNHEY and CDR2 SVGEGT. The CDR3 DNA sequence: TGTGCCAGCAGTTACCAAACAGGGTTGAACACTGAAGCTTTCTTT. Translated: CASSYQTGLNTEAFF.

This chain uses TRBV19 with TRBJ1-2; no clear D gene. Trimming took off 3 bases at V and 1 base at J, with 6 bases between the two ends. The CDR3 sequence is 13 residues long. Germline V gives CDR1 LNHDA, CDR2 SQIVND (reference sequence). In DNA, the CDR3 is TGTGCCAGTAGTATTGCAGTTAACTATGGCTACACCTTC. Its translation is CASSIAVNYGYTF.

V usage is TRBV19 and J usage is TRBJ1-1; 7 nucleotides match TRBD1. This CDR3 is built from 13 residues. The V gene's germline CDR1 is LNHDA and CDR2 SQIVND (reference sequence). Trimming cost V 7 bases and J 4 bases; bases outside gene matches: 6. The CDR3 DNA reads TGTGCCAGTATAAACAGGGGCAGCACTGAAGCTTTCTTT. Protein product: CASINRGSTEAFF.

This chain links TRBV27 with TRBJ2-2, with D possibly matching TRBD2 (6 bases). The CDR3 length is 15 residues. V dropped 5 bases and J dropped 6 bases, with 16 bases sitting between them. From germline, CDR1 is MNHEY and CDR2 SMNVEV (reference sequence). The CDR3 protein is CASSLTSFYAGELFF. As DNA, the CDR3 is TGTGCCAGCAGTCTGACTAGTTTTTATGCCGGGGAGCTGTTTTTT.

The J gene is TRBJ2-5, the V gene TRBV5-1, with D possibly TRBD2 on 6 matching bases. Germline values: CDR1 SGHRS, CDR2 YFSETQ. This CDR3 has 14 amino acids. Trimming took off 0 bases at V and 1 base at J, with 7 bases between the two ends. CDR3 bases: TGCGCCAGCAGCTTGGAACTAGCCCAAGAGACCCAGTACTTC. This codes for CASSLELAQETQYF. Looking up the rest from reference TRBV5-1 and TRBJ2-5 gives the full variable domain: KAGVTQTPRYLIKTRGQQVTLSCSPISGHRSVSWYQQTPGQGLQFLFEYFSETQRNKGNFPGRFSGRQFSNSRSEMNVSTLELGDSALYLCASSLELAQETQYFGPGTRLLVL.

V gene TRBV3-1 (or the pseudogene TRBV3-2) combines with J gene TRBJ2-7; TRBD2 is a possible D gene (6 bases). The CDR3 has 15 residues. From germline, CDR1 is LGHDT and CDR2 YNNKEL (reference sequence). V was shortened by 1 base and J by 2 bases, with 12 bases between the two germline ends. The CDR3 region is CASSQAASVTYEQYF. The CDR3, as DNA: TGTGCCAGCAGCCAAGCCGCTAGCGTCACCTACGAGCAGTACTTC.

This rearrangement joins TRBV28 to TRBJ1-6, with TRBD1 matching over 10 bases. J was trimmed by 7 bases and V by 6 bases; bases with no gene match: 3. Looked up from germline, CDR1 is MDHEN and CDR2 is SYDVKM. CDR3 length: 14 residues. DNA of the CDR3: TGTGCCAGCAGCCTGGGACAGGGGAATTCACCCCTCCACTTT. Translation: CASSLGQGNSPLHF.

The gene calls are TRBV27 and TRBJ2-2, with TRBD2 matching over 8 bases. The V segment lost 4 bases and the J segment 3 bases; nucleotides outside the gene matches: 7. The CDR3 totals 16 residues. CDR1 and CDR2 from the germline V gene are MNHEY and SMNVEV (reference sequence). In DNA, the CDR3 is TGTGCCAGCAGTTCCCCAGGCGGGGGGTACACCGGGGAGCTGTTTTTT. Residues: CASSSPGGGYTGELFF.

CDR3: CASSLMWDRGVSGYTF. The CDR3, as DNA: TGTGCCAGCAGCTTGATGTGGGACAGGGGTGTTTCAGGCTACACCTTC. The rearrangement joins TRBV7-2 to TRBJ1-2, with 10 bases matching TRBD1. The V gene end was trimmed by 3 bases and the J gene end by 8 bases; junction bases not matched to a gene: 12. The CDR3 totals 16 residues. CDR1 and CDR2 (germline): SGHTA, FQGNSA.

This sequence joins TRBV19 and TRBJ1-1, with a weak D call TRBD1 (5 bases). This CDR3 spans 11 amino acids. Deletions cut 5 bases from V and 7 bases from J, with 8 bases between. The germline CDR1 and CDR2 sequences are LNHDA and SQIVND (reference sequence). The CDR3 loop reads CASSDSYEAFF. DNA for the CDR3: TGTGCCAGTAGTGACAGCTATGAAGCTTTCTTT. Together with reference TRBV19 and TRBJ1-1, the CDR3 gives the full variable domain: DGGITQSPKYLFRKEGQNVTLSCEQNLNHDAMYWYRQDPGQGLRLIYYSQIVNDFQKGDIAEGYSVSREKKESFPLTVTSAQKNPTAFYLCASSDSYEAFFGQGTRLTVV.

This chain connects TRBV4-1 to TRBJ2-2; 7 bases match TRBD2. V shed 0 bases, J shed 4 bases, and the junction held 2 bases outside the gene matches. The CDR3 has 15 residues. From germline, CDR1 is MGHRA and CDR2 YSYEKL. In DNA form, the CDR3 reads TGCGCCAGCAGCCAAGAGGGGAGGGGCACCGGGGAGCTGTTTTTT. This gives the protein CASSQEGRGTGELFF.

This clone was picked up one time. The V and J genes are TRBV2 and TRBJ2-2; D is perhaps TRBD1 (5 bases). Trimming removed 3 bases from V and 1 base from J, with 15 bases in between. Germline CDR1 and CDR2: SNHLY and FYNNEI. This CDR3 is 17 amino acids long. The CDR3 loop reads CASSEDWQGGNTGELFF. Written as DNA, the CDR3 is TGTGCCAGCAGTGAGGATTGGCAGGGTGGGAACACCGGGGAGCTGTTTTTT.

Worth noting for this clone: A read error may account for a junction end that differs from germline. Within the sample, other DNA sequences also encode this same CDR3. The V call is TRBV6-4, the J call TRBJ1-2; possible D gene TRBD1, 5 bases. The CDR3 sequence is 15 residues long. Germline CDR1 and CDR2: MRHNA and SNTAGT. DNA of the CDR3: TGTGCCAGCAGCGACTTTAGGGACTCGAGTAGAGGCTACACCTTC. Its protein product is CASSDFRDSSRGYTF.

The chain carries TRBV5-4 and TRBJ2-3; D might be TRBD2 (5 bases). The germline V gene encodes CDR1 SGHNT and CDR2 YYREEE (reference sequence). The germline V and J ends were trimmed by 4 bases and 1 base, with 19 bases remaining between them. The CDR3 totals 17 residues. The CDR3 region has the DNA TGTGCCAGCAGCCTGATCCCGCCCCTGGGAGGCACAGATACGCAGTATTTT. Translation: CASSLIPPLGGTDTQYF. Based on the CDR3 plus reference TRBV5-4 and TRBJ2-3, the full variable domain is ETGVTQSPTHLIKTRGQQVTLRCSSQSGHNTVSWYQQALGQGPQFIFQYYREEENGRGNFPPRFSGLQFPNYSSELNVNALELDDSALYLCASSLIPPLGGTDTQYFGPGTRLTVL.

The V call is TRBV3-1 (or the pseudogene TRBV3-2), the J call TRBJ2-1; 10 nucleotides agree with TRBD2. Per germline, CDR1 LGHDT and CDR2 YNNKEL (reference sequence). The CDR3 has 14 amino acids. With V trimmed by 1 base and J by 13 bases, 7 bases remained unmatched. CDR3 protein: CASSQGIAGGFQFF. The CDR3 DNA reads as TGTGCCAGCAGCCAAGGTATAGCGGGGGGCTTCCAGTTCTTC.

The chain carries TRBV29-1 and TRBJ1-2, with 8 bases identical to TRBD1. The CDR3 contains 13 residues. The V gene end was trimmed by 6 bases and the J gene end by 5 bases; junction bases not matched to a gene: 8. Germline CDR1 is SQVTM and CDR2 is ANQGSEA. The CDR3 region is CSVKPGGGYGYTF. Written as DNA, the CDR3 is TGCAGCGTCAAACCAGGGGGCGGGTATGGCTACACCTTC. The complete variable domain, with remaining parts taken from reference TRBV29-1 and TRBJ1-2, reads SAVISQKPSRDICQRGTSLTIQCQVDSQVTMMFWYRQQPGQSLTLIATANQGSEATYESGFVIDKFPISRPNLTFSTLTVSNMSPEDSSIYLCSVKPGGGYGYTFGSGTRLTVV.